Shown below are 2 T cell receptor beta chains from a single sample sequenced in a study of response to subunit inactivated influenza vaccine. TCRdb reprocessed the RT-PCR reads with MiXCR, giving one entry per CDR3 protein. The profile shows under 550,000 distinct CDR3 sequences, roughly 7.9% of them singletons. The specimen was PBMCs from blood, collected less than 30 months after vaccination. These receptors were taken from a man between 45 and 75 years old who received an inactivated influenza vaccine.

This clonotype appeared many times. This chain joins TRBV12-3 or TRBV12-4 and TRBJ2-7; D unresolved. This CDR3 contains 13 residues. V shed 3 bases and J shed 2 bases, with 8 bases lying between them. The CDR3 sequence: CASSFGRTYEQYF. In DNA form, the CDR3 reads TGTGCCAGCAGTTTTGGAAGGACCTACGAGCAGTACTTC.

This chain joins TRBV2 and TRBJ2-7; 10 bases line up with TRBD2. This CDR3 spans 16 amino acids. Germline CDR1 reads SNHLY; CDR2 reads FYNNEI. The V and J ends lost 7 bases and 1 base, in that order; junction bases with no gene match: 10. In DNA, the CDR3 is TGTGCCAGCAAAGGACTAGCGGCGCTAGTTTCCTACGAGCAGTACTTC. This codes for CASKGLAALVSYEQYF.